This is a list of T cell receptor beta chains from one sample in a study of shared clonotypes between healthy human individuals. Assay: immunoSEQ multiplex PCR; the TCRdb copy retains only in-frame clones and omits some. The sample has over 300,000 clones; around nine tenths are singletons. Sample: memory CD8+ T cells sorted from blood. All receptors derive from a man aged 18-30 years in good health. CDR3s leave out the opening cysteine and the closing phenylalanine or tryptophan. Expanded clones are given a class, and other clones once, few, many or no size at all.

v_call,j_call,clone_size,cdr3_aa
TRBV6-1,TRBJ1-1,few,ASRPTGWPEAF
TRBV27,TRBJ1-4,.,ASKPFSTGTNEKLF
TRBV28,TRBJ2-7,.,ASTLWGSYEQY
TRBV30,TRBJ2-7,.,AWSTTGGHEQY
TRBV27,TRBJ2-7,.,ASSLDHSYEQY
TRBV7-9,TRBJ2-5,.,ASSLEGEGQGVQY
TRBV5-6,TRBJ2-1,.,ASSLGPTSSYNEQF
TRBV11-2,TRBJ1-1,.,ASSLGILGLNTEAF
TRBV30,TRBJ2-3,once,AWTLVGMGTDTQY
TRBV9,TRBJ2-3,.,ASSTRGADPTDTQY
TRBV6-5,TRBJ2-3,.,ASSYVRGADTQY
TRBV28,TRBJ2-7,few,ASSFGRPPPGEQY
TRBV11-2,TRBJ2-7,.,ASSLGAGGPHEQY
TRBV30,TRBJ1-2,.,AWSPFYRERGYT
TRBV5-6,TRBJ2-7,.,ASSNAYEQY
TRBV6-4,TRBJ2-3,many,ASSPGLSTDTQY
TRBV7-9,TRBJ2-4,.,ASSPLRTGVAKNIQY
TRBV5-6,TRBJ1-1,.,ASSLRPMNTEAF
TRBV7-6,TRBJ1-6,.,ASSPETGLNSPLH
TRBV12-5,TRBJ2-7,.,ASGLLGRTYEQY
TRBV5-1,TRBJ2-3,.,ASALAGYSTDTQY
TRBV14,TRBJ2-7,.,ASSPSSYEQY
TRBV2,TRBJ1-1,many,ASSFLNTEAF
TRBV6-6,TRBJ1-5,.,ASSYPDRGQPQH
TRBV28,TRBJ1-1,few,ASSELRGLEAF
TRBV5-1,TRBJ2-1,.,ASSLGGNEQF
TRBV9,TRBJ2-7,.,ASSVDGYPYEQY
TRBV6-6,TRBJ2-2,once,ASSSPETDNTGELF
TRBV4-1,TRBJ1-2,.,ASSQAGGVAGDYGYT